These 28 T cell receptor beta chains were all obtained from the same sample, sequenced in a study of identical twins. TCRdb processed the 5' RACE reads anew with MiXCR; each CDR3 protein has one entry. The sample lists 300,000 to 400,000 distinct CDR3 sequences, approximately 8.8% occurring once. Input material: naive T cells sorted from blood. These receptors all come from a woman aged 45-60 years in good health.

This clonotype has just a few counts. This chain joins TRBV19 and TRBJ2-7; 10 bases are a match to TRBD1. The CDR3 runs 13 residues. J gave up 5 bases and V 6 bases, and 4 bases lay outside the gene matches. Germline loops: CDR1 LNHDA, CDR2 SQIVND (reference sequence). The CDR3 DNA reads TGTGCCAGTAGCCAGGGACAGGGGAACGAGCAGTACGTC. Amino acids: CASSQGQGNEQYV.

This chain uses TRBV7-9 with TRBJ2-3; D unclear. V shed 5 bases and J shed 6 bases, with 6 bases lying between them. This CDR3 is built from 11 residues. Germline-derived CDR1 and CDR2 are SEHNR and FQNEAQ (reference sequence). In DNA, the CDR3 is TGTGCCAGCAGCCCCCATGATACGCAGTATTTT. Translated, it gives CASSPHDTQYF.

The V call is TRBV7-8, the J call TRBJ2-2; D uncertain. The CDR3 is 16 residues long. Trimming took 2 bases from V and 3 from J, leaving 13 bases between them. Germline assignment: CDR1 SGHVS and CDR2 FQNEAQ. The CDR3 loop reads CASSLYKERYTGELFF. DNA of the CDR3: TGTGCCAGCAGCTTATATAAGGAGAGATACACCGGGGAGCTGTTTTTT.

This clonotype was seen a handful of times. V gene TRBV5-1 combines with J gene TRBJ2-1; TRBD2 matches 11 bases. The length of the CDR3 is 17 residues. The V gene end was trimmed by 4 bases and the J gene end by 7 bases; junction bases not matched to a gene: 13. CDR1 is SGHRS and CDR2 is YFSETQ in the germline V gene. CDR3 protein: CASSPLWGTSGLNEQFF. The CDR3, as DNA: TGCGCCAGCAGCCCTCTGTGGGGGACTAGCGGTTTAAATGAGCAGTTCTTC.

V usage is TRBV6-1 and J usage is TRBJ1-5; D not resolved. Trimming shortened V by 10 bases and J by 0 bases, and 13 bases separated the two germline ends. The CDR3 loop spans 14 amino acids. CDR1 is MNHNS and CDR2 is SASEGT in the germline V gene. The CDR3 spells CATGEVISNQPQHF. The CDR3 coding sequence is TGTGCCACCGGGGAGGTGATTAGCAATCAGCCCCAGCATTTT.

This rearrangement joins TRBV6-1 to TRBJ2-7; D is unresolved. Germline-derived CDR1 and CDR2 are MNHNS and SASEGT. This CDR3 contains 11 residues. V shed 5 bases and J shed 3 bases, with 5 bases lying between them. The CDR3 sequence: CASSPFYEQYF. The CDR3 bases are TGTGCCAGCAGTCCCTTCTACGAGCAGTACTTC.

The chain combines TRBV5-1 with TRBJ2-2; D remains ambiguous. With 3 bases removed from V and 4 bases from J, the gap between germline ends came to 4 bases. The germline V gene encodes CDR1 SGHRS and CDR2 YFSETQ. The CDR3 contains 12 residues. CDR3 protein: CASSWSTGELFF. The CDR3 DNA sequence: TGCGCCAGCAGCTGGAGCACCGGGGAGCTGTTTTTT.

Many counts were recorded for this clonotype. V gene TRBV5-6 combines with J gene TRBJ2-1, with D tentatively TRBD2 (6 bases). The CDR3 is made up of 16 amino acids. Per germline, CDR1 SGHDT and CDR2 YYEEEE. Trimming took off 0 bases at V and 3 bases at J, with 13 bases between the two ends. CDR3 DNA: TGTGCCAGCAGCTTGGGCGGGACTCAGATCTACAATGAGCAGTTCTTC. It yields the protein CASSLGGTQIYNEQFF.

This clonotype was counted between two and nine times. The V and J genes are TRBV11-1 and TRBJ2-2; D is unresolved. Germline CDR1 is SGHAT and CDR2 is FQDESV (reference sequence). V lost 5 bases to trimming and J lost 2 bases, with 15 bases between them. This CDR3 region has 16 residues. The CDR3 reads CASSDLSRPNTGELFF. The CDR3, as DNA: TGTGCCAGCAGCGACCTCTCCCGACCAAACACCGGGGAGCTGTTTTTT. The entire variable domain, with the rest obtained from reference TRBV11-1 and TRBJ2-2, is as follows: EAEVAQSPRYKITEKSQAVAFWCDPISGHATLYWYRQILGQGPELLVQFQDESVVDDSQLPKDRFSAERLKGVDSTLKIQPAELGDSAMYLCASSDLSRPNTGELFFGEGSRLTVL.

This clonotype has only a few counts. This rearrangement joins TRBV4-1 to TRBJ2-5, with a possible D match to TRBD2 (6 bases). Germline CDR1 MGHRA, CDR2 YSYEKL. Trimming took off 2 bases at V and 2 bases at J, with 12 bases between the two ends. The CDR3 has 15 amino acids. CDR3 region: CASSQLGLLQETQYF. The CDR3 DNA reads TGCGCCAGCAGCCAACTGGGACTTCTACAAGAGACCCAGTACTTC.

This clonotype showed up just a few times. The genes are TRBV29-1 and TRBJ2-6; D unresolved. Trimming removed 4 bases from V and 0 bases from J, with 7 bases in between. The CDR3 contains 14 residues. Germline assignment: CDR1 SQVTM and CDR2 ANQGSEA. Written as DNA, the CDR3 is TGCAGCGTTGTCATAGACTCTGGGGCCAACGTCCTGACTTTC. This translates into CSVVIDSGANVLTF.

This clonotype was counted ten times or more. The chain uses TRBV24-1 and TRBJ1-5, with D unclear. This CDR3 has 12 amino acids. In germline, CDR1 is KGHDR, CDR2 SFDVKD. Trimming took 3 bases from V and 1 from J, leaving 0 bases between them. The CDR3 nucleotides are TGTGCCACCAGTGATAGCAATCAGCCCCAGCATTTT. Its translation: CATSDSNQPQHF.

This clonotype was detected many times. Here the CDR3 DNA reads TGCAGTGCTAGAGAAGTTGGGGGGAGGGGGGATCAGCCCCAGCATTTT. Translated: CSAREVGGRGDQPQHF. J is TRBJ1-5 and V is TRBV20-1; D is possibly TRBD1 (6 bases). Germline V CDR1 and CDR2: DFQATT, SNEGSKA (reference sequence). The germline V and J ends were trimmed by 0 bases and 5 bases, with 17 bases remaining between them. This CDR3 has 16 amino acids.

A few counts support this clonotype. V and J are TRBV7-9 and TRBJ2-6; D ambiguous. Trimming left V 10 bases short and J 1 base short, with 5 bases between. The CDR3 runs to 12 residues. Germline CDR1 is SEHNR and CDR2 is FQNEAQ (reference sequence). The CDR3 reads CATGSGANVLTF. The CDR3 DNA sequence: TGTGCCACCGGGTCTGGGGCCAACGTCCTGACTTTC.

This clonotype was counted many times. The V gene is TRBV2, the J gene TRBJ2-3, with D perhaps TRBD1 or TRBD2 (5 bases each). V gave up 9 bases and J gave up 2 bases, with 9 bases separating them. The CDR3 runs to 12 residues. Germline lookup yields CDR1 SNHLY and CDR2 FYNNEI. CDR3 nucleotide sequence: TGTGCCAGTACCGGGGCCACAGATACGCAGTATTTT. It encodes CASTGATDTQYF.

The chain joins TRBV14 to TRBJ2-3, with D unresolved. V lost 0 bases and J lost 10, with 8 bases in between. Germline assignment: CDR1 SGHDN and CDR2 FVKESK. This CDR3 has 12 amino acids. Written as DNA, the CDR3 is TGTGCCAGCAGCCAAGAAAGGGCCGCGCAGTATTTT. As protein: CASSQERAAQYF. Full variable domain (outside the CDR3, taken from reference TRBV14 and TRBJ2-3): EAGVTQFPSHSVIEKGQTVTLRCDPISGHDNLYWYRRVMGKEIKFLLHFVKESKQDESGMPNNRFLAERTGGTYSTLKVQPAELEDSGVYFCASSQERAAQYFGPGTRLTVL.

This clonotype appeared once. This may come from a read error, since a much larger clone is one base off. The genes are TRBV12-3 or TRBV12-4 and TRBJ2-1; TRBD1 aligns across 8 bases. CDR3 length: 16 residues. The CDR3 nucleotides read TGTGCCAGCAGTTCCGGGACAGGAGGTTTTGACAATGATCAGTTCTTC. It translates to CASSSGTGGFDNDQFF.

This clonotype was detected only a few times. V and J are TRBV24-1 and TRBJ2-3; D is unresolved. The ends were cut back, 1 base at V and 0 bases at J, with 7 bases in the middle. The germline V gene has CDR1 KGHDR and CDR2 SFDVKD. There are 15 residues in the CDR3. CDR3 sequence (DNA): TGTGCCACCAGTGATTTACAGACTAGCACAGATACGCAGTATTTT. Amino acids: CATSDLQTSTDTQYF.

This clonotype was counted ten times or more. The chain recombines TRBV11-2 with TRBJ1-2; TRBD1 is a possible D gene (5 bases). The germline CDR1 and CDR2 sequences are SGHAT and FQNNGV. This CDR3 is built from 13 residues. Trimming stripped 1 base from V and 2 bases from J, with 5 bases between. CDR3 amino acids: CASSLGGNYGYTF. CDR3 in DNA: TGTGCCAGCAGCTTAGGGGGGAACTATGGCTACACCTTC. Using reference TRBV11-2 and TRBJ1-2 for the parts outside the CDR3, the full variable domain is EAGVAQSPRYKIIEKRQSVAFWCNPISGHATLYWYQQILGQGPKLLIQFQNNGVVDDSQLPKDRFSAERLKGVDSTLKIQPAKLEDSAVYLCASSLGGNYGYTFGSGTRLTVV.

In its sample, this clonotype was seen many times. The chain has TRBV5-1 and TRBJ2-6; D is unclear. This CDR3 comprises 19 residues. In germline, CDR1 is SGHRS, CDR2 YFSETQ. V lost 0 bases, J lost 0 bases, and 16 bases lay in between. The CDR3: CASSLVPAVTTSGANVLTF. CDR3 nucleotide sequence: TGCGCCAGCAGCTTGGTTCCCGCGGTGACGACCTCTGGGGCCAACGTCCTGACTTTC.

This clonotype was counted between two and nine times. V and J are TRBV12-3 or TRBV12-4 and TRBJ1-1; D is ambiguous. CDR3 length: 15 residues. Trimming took 2 bases from V and 0 from J, leaving 10 bases between them. This CDR3 is CASSLSGSLNTEAFF. DNA for the CDR3: TGTGCCAGCAGTTTAAGCGGCAGCCTGAACACTGAAGCTTTCTTT.

This clonotype occurred a few times. V is TRBV4-1 and J is TRBJ2-5, with D possibly being TRBD1 (6 bases). This CDR3 comprises 13 residues. Germline V gene lookup returns CDR1 MGHRA and CDR2 YSYEKL. V lost 3 bases and J lost 3, with 8 bases in between. This chain's CDR3 is CASSHSGEETQYF. Written as DNA, the CDR3 is TGCGCCAGCAGCCACTCAGGGGAAGAGACCCAGTACTTC.

This clonotype was found a few times. The V gene is TRBV7-9, the J gene TRBJ1-5; D is undetermined. The germline V gene has CDR1 SEHNR and CDR2 FQNEAQ (reference sequence). V was trimmed by 5 bases and J by 3 bases, leaving 14 bases between them. The CDR3 contains 15 residues. The CDR3 protein is CASSPAFSDNQPQHF. CDR3 nucleotides: TGTGCCAGCAGCCCGGCTTTTAGCGACAATCAGCCCCAGCATTTT.

There are many counts of this clonotype. This rearrangement joins TRBV12-3 or TRBV12-4 to TRBJ2-3; D may correspond to TRBD1 or TRBD2 (5 bases each). V was cut by 6 bases and J by 2 bases, with 12 bases left in between. CDR3 length: 14 residues. CDR3 nucleotide sequence: TGTGCCAGCAGGCCGGGACCTTTCACAGATACGCAGTATTTT. Translation gives CASRPGPFTDTQYF.

About this clonotype: One base away lies a much larger clone, so this may be a sequencing read error. J is TRBJ2-2 and V is TRBV6-4; D is uncertain. CDR1 is MRHNA and CDR2 is SNTAGT in the germline V gene. Trimming took 2 bases from V and 0 from J, leaving 1 base between them. This CDR3 has 13 amino acids. In nucleotides, the CDR3 is TGTGCCAGCAGTGACGCGAACACCGGGGAGCTGTTTTTT. Protein sequence: CASSDANTGELFF.

This clonotype has just a few counts. This chain uses TRBV20-1 with TRBJ2-7; the match to TRBD2 covers 8 bases. Germline trimming cut 2 bases from V and 2 bases from J; bases unmatched to any gene: 2. CDR1 DFQATT and CDR2 SNEGSKA come from the germline V gene (reference sequence). The CDR3 has 13 amino acids. The DNA of the CDR3 is TGCAGTGCTAGAAGGACTAGCCCCTACGAGCAGTACTTC. It encodes CSARRTSPYEQYF.

The chain joins TRBV15 to TRBJ1-2; 7 nucleotides agree with TRBD1. Trimming removed 9 bases from V and 1 base from J; junction bases left unmatched: 8. From germline, CDR1 is LNHNV and CDR2 YYDKDF (reference sequence). The length of the CDR3 is 14 residues. This chain's CDR3 is CATRTWDSNYGYTF. CDR3 bases: TGTGCCACGCGGACTTGGGACAGTAACTATGGCTACACCTTC.

This clonotype appeared a few times. This chain connects TRBV7-2 to TRBJ1-4; TRBD1 matches 10 bases. The V gene's germline CDR1 is SGHTA and CDR2 FQGNSA. Trimming removed 5 bases from V and 7 bases from J; junction bases left unmatched: 13. The CDR3 spans 17 residues. The CDR3 region has the DNA TGTGCCAGCAGCCCCGACAGGGGGCGGAGTGGGGTTGAAAAACTGTTTTTT. Its translation: CASSPDRGRSGVEKLFF.